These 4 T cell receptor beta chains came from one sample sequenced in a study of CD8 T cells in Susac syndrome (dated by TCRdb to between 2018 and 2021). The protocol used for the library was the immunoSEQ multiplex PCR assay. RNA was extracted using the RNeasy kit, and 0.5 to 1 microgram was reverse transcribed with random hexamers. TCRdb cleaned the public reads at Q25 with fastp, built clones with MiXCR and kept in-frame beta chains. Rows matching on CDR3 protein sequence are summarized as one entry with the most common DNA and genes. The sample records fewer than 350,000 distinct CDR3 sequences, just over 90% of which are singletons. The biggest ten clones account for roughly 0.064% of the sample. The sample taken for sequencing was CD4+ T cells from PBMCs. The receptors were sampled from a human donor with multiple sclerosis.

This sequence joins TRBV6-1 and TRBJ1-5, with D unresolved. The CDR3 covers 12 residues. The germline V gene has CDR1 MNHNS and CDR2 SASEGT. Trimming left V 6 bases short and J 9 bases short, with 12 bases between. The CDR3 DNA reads TGTGCCAGCAGCAGTAGGTGGATGCCCCAGCATTTT. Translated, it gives CASSSRWMPQHF.

The CDR3 DNA follows: TGTGCCAGCAGCATTCTAGCGGGAGATGAGCAGTTCTTC. Its translation: CASSILAGDEQFF. The chain joins TRBV5-4 to TRBJ2-1; TRBD2 aligns across 10 bases. This CDR3 has 13 residues. CDR1 and CDR2 from the germline V gene are SGHNT and YYREEE (reference sequence). The V segment lost 4 bases and the J segment 8 bases; nucleotides outside the gene matches: 3. Combining the CDR3 with reference TRBV5-4 and TRBJ2-1 gives the whole variable domain ETGVTQSPTHLIKTRGQQVTLRCSSQSGHNTVSWYQQALGQGPQFIFQYYREEENGRGNFPPRFSGLQFPNYSSELNVNALELDDSALYLCASSILAGDEQFFGPGTRLTVL.

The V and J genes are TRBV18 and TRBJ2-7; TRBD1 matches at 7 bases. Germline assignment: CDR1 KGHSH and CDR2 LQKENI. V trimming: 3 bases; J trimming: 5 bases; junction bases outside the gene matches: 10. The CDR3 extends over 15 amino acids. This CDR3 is CASSPGAQQGNEQYF. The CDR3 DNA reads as TGTGCCAGCTCACCCGGAGCCCAACAGGGGAACGAGCAGTACTTC.

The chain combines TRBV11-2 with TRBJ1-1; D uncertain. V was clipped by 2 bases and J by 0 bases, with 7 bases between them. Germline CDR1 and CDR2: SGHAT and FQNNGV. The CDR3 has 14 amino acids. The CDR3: CASSLLPMNTEAFF. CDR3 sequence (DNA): TGTGCCAGCAGCTTATTACCCATGAACACTGAAGCTTTCTTT.